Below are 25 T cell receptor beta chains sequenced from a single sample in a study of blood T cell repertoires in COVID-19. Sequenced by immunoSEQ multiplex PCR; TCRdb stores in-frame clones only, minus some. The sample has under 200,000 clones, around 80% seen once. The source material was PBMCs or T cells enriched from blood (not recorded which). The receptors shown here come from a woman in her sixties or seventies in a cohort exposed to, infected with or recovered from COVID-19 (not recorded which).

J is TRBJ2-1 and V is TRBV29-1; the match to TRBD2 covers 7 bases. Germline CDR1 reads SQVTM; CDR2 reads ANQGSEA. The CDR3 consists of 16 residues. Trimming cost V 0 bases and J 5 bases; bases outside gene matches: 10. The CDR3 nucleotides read TGCAGCGTTGAAGAAGGAGGGGAGGGTCTTGACAATGAGCAGTTCTTC. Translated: CSVEEGGEGLDNEQFF.

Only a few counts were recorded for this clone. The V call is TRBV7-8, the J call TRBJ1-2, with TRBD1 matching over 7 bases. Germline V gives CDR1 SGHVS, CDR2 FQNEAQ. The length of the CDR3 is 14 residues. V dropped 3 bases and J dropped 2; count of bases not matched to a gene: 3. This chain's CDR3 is CASSLGQRNYGYTF. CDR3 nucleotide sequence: TGTGCCAGCAGCTTGGGACAGCGGAACTATGGCTACACCTTC.

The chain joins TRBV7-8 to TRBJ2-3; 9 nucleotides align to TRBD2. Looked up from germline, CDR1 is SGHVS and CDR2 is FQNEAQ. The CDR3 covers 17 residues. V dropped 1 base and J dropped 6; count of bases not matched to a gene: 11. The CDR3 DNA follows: TGTGCCAGCAGCTTAGTATTTGCGGGAGGGCCGAACGATACGCAGTATTTT. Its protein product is CASSLVFAGGPNDTQYF.

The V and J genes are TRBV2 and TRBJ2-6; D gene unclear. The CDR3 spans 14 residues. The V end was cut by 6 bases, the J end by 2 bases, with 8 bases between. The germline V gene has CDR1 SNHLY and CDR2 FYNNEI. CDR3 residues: CASSRATGANVLTF. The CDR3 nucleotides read TGTGCCAGCAGCCGAGCTACTGGGGCCAACGTCCTGACTTTC.

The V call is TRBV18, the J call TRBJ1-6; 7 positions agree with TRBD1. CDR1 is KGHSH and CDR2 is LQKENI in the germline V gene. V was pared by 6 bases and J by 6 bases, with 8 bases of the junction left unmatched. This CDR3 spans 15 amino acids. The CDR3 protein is CASSGPGQLNSPLHF. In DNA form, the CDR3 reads TGTGCCAGCTCGGGTCCGGGACAGCTTAATTCACCCCTCCACTTT.

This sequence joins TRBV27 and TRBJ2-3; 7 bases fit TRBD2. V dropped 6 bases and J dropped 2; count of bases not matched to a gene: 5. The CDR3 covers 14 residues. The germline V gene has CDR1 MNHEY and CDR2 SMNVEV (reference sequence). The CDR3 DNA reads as TGTGCCAGCAGACAGACTAGCCACACAGATACGCAGTATTTT. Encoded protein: CASRQTSHTDTQYF.

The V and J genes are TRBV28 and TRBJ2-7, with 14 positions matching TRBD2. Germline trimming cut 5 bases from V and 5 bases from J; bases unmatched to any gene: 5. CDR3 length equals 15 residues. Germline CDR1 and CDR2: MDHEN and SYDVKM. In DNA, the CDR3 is TGTGCCAGCAGTACCTCGGGACTAGCGGGAGACGAGCAGTACTTC. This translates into CASSTSGLAGDEQYF.

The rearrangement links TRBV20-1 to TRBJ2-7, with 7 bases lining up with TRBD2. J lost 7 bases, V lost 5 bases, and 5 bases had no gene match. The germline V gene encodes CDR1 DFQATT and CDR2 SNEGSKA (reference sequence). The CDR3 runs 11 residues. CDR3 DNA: TGCAGTGCTGGACTAGTAGGGGAGCAGTACTTC. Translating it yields CSAGLVGEQYF.

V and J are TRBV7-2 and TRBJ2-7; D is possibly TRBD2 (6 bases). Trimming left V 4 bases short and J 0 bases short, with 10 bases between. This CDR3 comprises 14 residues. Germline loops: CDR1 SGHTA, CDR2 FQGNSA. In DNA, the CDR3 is TGTGCCAGCAGCTCGTCCGGGAGCTCCTACGAGCAGTACTTC. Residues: CASSSSGSSYEQYF.

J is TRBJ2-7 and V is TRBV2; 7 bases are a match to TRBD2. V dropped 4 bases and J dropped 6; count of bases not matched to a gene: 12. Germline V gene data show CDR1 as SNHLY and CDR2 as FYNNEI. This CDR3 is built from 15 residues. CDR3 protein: CASSGVGGSLLEQYF. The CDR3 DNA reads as TGTGCCAGCAGTGGAGTAGGCGGGAGCTTACTCGAGCAGTACTTC.

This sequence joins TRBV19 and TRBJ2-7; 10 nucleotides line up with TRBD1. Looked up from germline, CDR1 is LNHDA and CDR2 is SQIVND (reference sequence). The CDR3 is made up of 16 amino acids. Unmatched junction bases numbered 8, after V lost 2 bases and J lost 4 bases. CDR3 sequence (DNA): TGTGCCAGTAGTATACACCACGGACAGGGGGAGTACGAGCAGTACTTC. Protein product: CASSIHHGQGEYEQYF.

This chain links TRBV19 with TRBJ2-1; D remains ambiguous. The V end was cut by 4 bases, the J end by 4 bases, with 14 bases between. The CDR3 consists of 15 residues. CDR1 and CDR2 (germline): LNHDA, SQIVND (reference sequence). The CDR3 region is CASSTPRALYNEQFF. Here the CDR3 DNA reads TGTGCCAGTAGTACCCCCCGCGCTCTATACAATGAGCAGTTCTTC.

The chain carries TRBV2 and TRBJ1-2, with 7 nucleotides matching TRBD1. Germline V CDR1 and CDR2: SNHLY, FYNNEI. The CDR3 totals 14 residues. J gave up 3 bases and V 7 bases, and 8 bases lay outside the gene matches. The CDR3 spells CASNTQGGYYGYTF. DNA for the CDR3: TGTGCCAGCAACACTCAGGGGGGCTACTATGGCTACACCTTC.

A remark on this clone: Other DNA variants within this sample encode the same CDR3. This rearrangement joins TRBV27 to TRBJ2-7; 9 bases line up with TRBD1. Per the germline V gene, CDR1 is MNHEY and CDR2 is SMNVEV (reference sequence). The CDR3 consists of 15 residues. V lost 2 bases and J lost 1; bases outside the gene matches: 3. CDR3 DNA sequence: TGTGCCAGCAGTTTAGGACAGGGGCTATCCTACGAGCAGTACTTC. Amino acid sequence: CASSLGQGLSYEQYF.

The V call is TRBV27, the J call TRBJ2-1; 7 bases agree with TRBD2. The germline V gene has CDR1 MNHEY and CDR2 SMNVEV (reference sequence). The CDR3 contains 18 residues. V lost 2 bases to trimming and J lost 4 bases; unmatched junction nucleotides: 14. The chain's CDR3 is CASSLGTKGSSEYNEQFF. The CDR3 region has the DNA TGTGCCAGCAGTTTAGGGACTAAGGGCTCTAGCGAGTACAATGAGCAGTTCTTC.

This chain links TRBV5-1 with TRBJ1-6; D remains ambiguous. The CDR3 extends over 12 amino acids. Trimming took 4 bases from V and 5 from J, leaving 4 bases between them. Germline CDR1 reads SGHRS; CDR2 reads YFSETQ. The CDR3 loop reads CASSTNNSPLHF. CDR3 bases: TGCGCCAGCAGCACAAATAATTCACCCCTCCACTTT.

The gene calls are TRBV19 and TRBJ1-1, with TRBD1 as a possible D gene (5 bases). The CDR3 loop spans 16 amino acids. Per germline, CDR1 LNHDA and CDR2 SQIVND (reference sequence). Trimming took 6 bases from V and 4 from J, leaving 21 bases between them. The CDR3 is CASRDNPVPPATEAFF. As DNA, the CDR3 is TGTGCCAGTAGGGACAATCCCGTGCCCCCGGCCACTGAAGCTTTCTTT.

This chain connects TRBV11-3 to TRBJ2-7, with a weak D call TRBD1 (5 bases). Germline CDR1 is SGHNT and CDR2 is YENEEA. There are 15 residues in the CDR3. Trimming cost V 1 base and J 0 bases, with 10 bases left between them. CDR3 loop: CASSLGFRDSYEQYF. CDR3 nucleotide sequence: TGTGCCAGCAGCTTAGGGTTCAGGGACTCCTACGAGCAGTACTTC.

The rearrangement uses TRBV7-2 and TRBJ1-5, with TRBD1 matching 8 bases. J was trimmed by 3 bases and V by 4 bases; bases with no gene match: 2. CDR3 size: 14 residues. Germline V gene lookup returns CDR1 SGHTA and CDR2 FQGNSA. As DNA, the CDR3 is TGTGCCAGCAGCTGGACAGGGCTCAATCAGCCCCAGCATTTT. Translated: CASSWTGLNQPQHF.

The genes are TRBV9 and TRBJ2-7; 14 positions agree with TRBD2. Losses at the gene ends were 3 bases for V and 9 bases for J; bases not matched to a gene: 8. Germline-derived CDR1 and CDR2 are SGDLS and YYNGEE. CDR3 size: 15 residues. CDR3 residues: CASSAGLAGEFWQYF. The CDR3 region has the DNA TGTGCCAGCAGCGCGGGACTAGCGGGAGAATTTTGGCAGTACTTC.

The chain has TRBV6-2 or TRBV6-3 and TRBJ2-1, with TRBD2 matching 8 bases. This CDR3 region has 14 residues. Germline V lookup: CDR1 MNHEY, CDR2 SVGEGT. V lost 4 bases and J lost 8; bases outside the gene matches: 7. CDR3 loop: CASSFRAGGYEQFF. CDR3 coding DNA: TGTGCCAGCAGTTTCCGTGCGGGGGGCTATGAGCAGTTCTTC.

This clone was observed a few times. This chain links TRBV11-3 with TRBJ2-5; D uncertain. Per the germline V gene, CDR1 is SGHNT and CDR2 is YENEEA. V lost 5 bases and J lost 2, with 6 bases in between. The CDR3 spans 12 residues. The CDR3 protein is CASSPVQETQYF. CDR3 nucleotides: TGTGCCAGCAGCCCTGTGCAAGAGACCCAGTACTTC.

This CDR3 is CASSSISDRGTEAFF. The CDR3 DNA reads TGTGCCAGCAGCTCAATATCAGACAGGGGCACTGAAGCTTTCTTT. This chain links TRBV5-6 with TRBJ1-1; 8 nucleotides align to TRBD1. The CDR3 consists of 15 residues. CDR1 is SGHDT and CDR2 is YYEEEE in the germline V gene. The junction had 8 bases not matched to a gene; V was cut back by 3 bases and J by 4 bases.

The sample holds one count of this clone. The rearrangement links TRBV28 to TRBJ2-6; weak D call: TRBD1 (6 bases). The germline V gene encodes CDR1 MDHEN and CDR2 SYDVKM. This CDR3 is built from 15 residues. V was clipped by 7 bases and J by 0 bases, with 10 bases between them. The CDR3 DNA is TGTGCCAGCACCGTAGGGGGCTCTGGGGCCAACGTCCTGACTTTC. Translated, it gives CASTVGGSGANVLTF.

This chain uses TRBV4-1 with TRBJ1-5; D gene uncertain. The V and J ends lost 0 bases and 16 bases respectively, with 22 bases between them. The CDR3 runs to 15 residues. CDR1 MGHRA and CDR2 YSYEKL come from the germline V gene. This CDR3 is CASSQDTSGGSRGHF. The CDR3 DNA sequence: TGCGCCAGCAGCCAAGACACCAGTGGCGGTTCCCGGGGACATTTT.